The T cell receptor (beta chain) under discussion was sequenced for a study of blood T cell repertoires in COVID-19. TCRdb keeps only in-frame clones here, not all; method: immunoSEQ multiplex PCR. Of about 200,000 clones listed, more than 75% were seen once; the top ten hold 5% to 7%. Enrolled through a virtual design, the participants were between roughly 18 and 89 years of age and came from approximately 25 US areas. Grouping used clinical history reported by participants in a survey and questionnaire. This CDR3 is built from 13 residues. The V end lost 0 bases, the J end lost 11 bases, and 13 bases lay between the germline ends.

The rearrangement uses TRBV12-3 or TRBV12-4 and TRBJ1-2; D gene unclear. Input material: PBMCs or T cells enriched from blood (not recorded which). The origin of this receptor is a man aged 35-49 years with acute COVID-19. The CDR3 coding sequence is TGTGCCAGCAGTTTAGCGCCCGGAGGCGTATACACCTTC. Its translation is CASSLAPGGVYTF.